This TCR beta chain was captured by sequencing in a study of cytomegalovirus exposure and HLA in healthy donors. The PCR was carried out with 60 Vbeta primers and 13 Jbeta primers. Libraries were prepared by immunoSEQ multiplex PCR; TCRdb keeps only in-frame clonotypes and omits some of them. The profile shows around 150,000 clones, 70% to 80% of them singletons. In germline, CDR1 is SQVTM, CDR2 ANQGSEA. The CDR3 covers 13 residues. The germline V and J ends were trimmed by 3 bases and 1 base, with 9 bases remaining between them. As for this clone: Other DNA sequences in the same sample also yield this CDR3.

The chain carries TRBV29-1 and TRBJ1-1; no clear D. The clonotype originates from a man aged 18 to 29 in good health and CMV-seropositive. Material: PBMCs. The CDR3 loop reads CSVEGSPNTEAFF. CDR3 nucleotide sequence: TGCAGCGTTGAGGGCAGTCCGAACACTGAAGCTTTCTTT.